This TCR beta chain derives from a study of blood T cell repertoires in COVID-19. Sequenced by immunoSEQ multiplex PCR; TCRdb stores in-frame clones only, minus some. Of around 300,000 clones listed, roughly 85% are singletons. V lost 1 base and J 2 bases, leaving 15 bases between the germline ends. Per germline, CDR1 SGHTA and CDR2 FQGNSA. The CDR3 spans 17 residues. Sample: peripheral blood. The origin of this receptor is a woman between 65 and 79 years old with acute or convalescent COVID-19. V and J are TRBV7-2 and TRBJ2-1, with D perhaps TRBD2 (5 bases). The CDR3 spells CASSLVGVSPTYNEQFF. The CDR3 DNA sequence: TGTGCCAGCAGCTTAGTCGGGGTCTCCCCCACCTACAATGAGCAGTTCTTC.